This T cell receptor (beta chain) was recorded in a study of vaccination and CD4 T cells after COVID-19. Turning to the study itself: For each participant, vaccination comprised two doses of either the BNT162b2 or the mRNA-1273 vaccine.

CDR1 is MNHNS and CDR2 is SASEGT in the germline V gene. This CDR3 has 15 amino acids. V was pared by 1 base and J by 4 bases, with 11 bases between. Sequenced with the Oncomine TCR Beta short-read assay was DNA taken from cultured CD4+ T cells. Someone extracted genomic DNA from cultured CD4+ T cells. One entry per CDR3 protein results from TCRdb running MiXCR on the PCR reads. This sample carries tens of thousands of distinct CDR3 sequences, more than 40% of them seen once, and the ten largest clones take 15% to 20%. Treatment indicated: approximately 10-day PBMC culture with coronavirus spike peptide pools or control peptides (ViraFEST assay). More than 1.5 million PBMCs per well were cultured with about 10 IU/ml IL-2 and roughly 10 ug/ml peptide pools. In regard to this clonotype: Its antigen is currently unknown.

J is TRBJ2-1 and V is TRBV6-1; D is unclear. Sequencing used CD4+ T cells from blood, cultured in vitro, obtained before SARS-CoV-2 vaccination. This TCR came from a human donor who received a COVID-19 vaccine. CDR3 in DNA: TGTGCCAGCAGTGAAGACGCTAGTACTTACAATGAGCAGTTCTTC. This encodes CASSEDASTYNEQFF.